These 10 T cell receptor beta chains originate from one sample sequenced in a study of neurological immune-mediated disorders. TCRdb re-called the 5' RACE reads with MiXCR, one entry per CDR3 protein. The table lists tens of thousands of distinct CDR3 sequences, about a tenth of them singletons. The sequencing input was PBMCs. The receptors originated from a woman between 25 and 40 years old with HTLV-1-associated myelopathy (HAM/TSP).

This clonotype was counted many times. The rearrangement links TRBV5-6 to TRBJ2-1; D perhaps matches TRBD1 (6 bases). V was clipped by 8 bases and J by 11 bases, with 20 bases between them. The CDR3 spans 13 residues. Germline lookup yields CDR1 SGHDT and CDR2 YYEEEE. The CDR3 sequence: CASIRGLETQQFF. The CDR3 coding sequence is TGTGCCAGTATAAGGGGGTTAGAAACACAGCAGTTCTTC. The full variable domain, with the rest looked up from reference TRBV5-6 and TRBJ2-1, is DAGVTQSPTHLIKTRGQQVTLRCSPKSGHDTVSWYQQALGQGPQFIFQYYEEEERQRGNFPDRFSGHQFPNYSSELNVNALLLGDSALYLCASIRGLETQQFFGPGTRLTVL.

Ten or more counts support this clonotype. For the CDR3, the DNA is TGTGCCAGCAGCCAAAAAGGGACTAGCGGATTGACAAATGAGCAGTTCTTC. Translated: CASSQKGTSGLTNEQFF. The chain recombines TRBV3-1 with TRBJ2-1; 11 positions match TRBD2. V was pared by 2 bases and J by 7 bases, with 10 bases of the junction left unmatched. The CDR3 runs to 17 residues. Per the germline V gene, CDR1 is LGHDT and CDR2 is YNNKEL (reference sequence).

This clonotype was seen repeatedly, ten times or more. The rearrangement joins TRBV15 to TRBJ2-7; D remains ambiguous. Per the germline V gene, CDR1 is LNHNV and CDR2 is YYDKDF (reference sequence). This CDR3 comprises 15 residues. V lost 4 bases to trimming and J lost 6 bases, with 19 bases between them. DNA of the CDR3: TGTGCCACCAGCAAAGAAAGACCTTACTCTAGCGAGCAGTACTTC. This codes for CATSKERPYSSEQYF.

There are many counts of this clonotype. The chain joins TRBV24-1 to TRBJ2-1; 8 bases line up with TRBD1. Losses at the gene ends were 3 bases for V and 7 bases for J; bases not matched to a gene: 7. The CDR3 spans 15 residues. From germline, CDR1 is KGHDR and CDR2 SFDVKD. CDR3 sequence: CATSDTGTGINEQFF. Here the CDR3 DNA reads TGTGCCACCAGTGATACCGGGACAGGCATTAATGAGCAGTTCTTC.

This clonotype has at least ten counts. V gene TRBV5-1 combines with J gene TRBJ1-1; D is uncertain. The CDR3 runs to 15 residues. CDR1 is SGHRS and CDR2 is YFSETQ in the germline V gene. Trimming pared 0 bases from V and 5 bases from J, leaving 14 bases between. The CDR3 loop reads CASSLEGSRGTEAFF. CDR3 sequence (DNA): TGCGCCAGCAGCTTGGAGGGTTCTAGAGGTACTGAAGCTTTCTTT.

The chain has TRBV6-1 and TRBJ1-1; unclear D gene. The CDR3 contains 14 residues. Germline-derived CDR1 and CDR2 are MNHNS and SASEGT. Between the trimmed V and J ends, which lost 8 bases and 6 bases, there was a span of 19 bases. In DNA, the CDR3 is TGTGCCAGCGGCCGGATAGGAGGAAACGCTGAAGCTTTCTTT. Its translation: CASGRIGGNAEAFF.

This clonotype has a count of ten or more. The genes are TRBV5-1 and TRBJ1-2; the D gene is possibly TRBD1 (5 bases). Germline CDR1 is SGHRS and CDR2 is YFSETQ. The CDR3 sequence is 13 residues long. V was cut by 2 bases and J by 4 bases, with 9 bases left in between. The CDR3 loop is CASSFEGSYGYTF. DNA for the CDR3: TGCGCCAGCAGCTTTGAGGGGAGCTATGGCTACACCTTC.

This clonotype is judged medium-sized (0.01 to 0.1%). The chain joins TRBV20-1 to TRBJ2-1; 8 bases agree with TRBD2. Germline V gene lookup returns CDR1 DFQATT and CDR2 SNEGSKA (reference sequence). V gave up 6 bases and J gave up 9 bases; unmatched junction bases: 7. There are 12 residues in the CDR3. CDR3 sequence (DNA): TGCAGTGCACTCCGGGGGGGCCCTGAGCAGTTCTTC. It is translated as CSALRGGPEQFF.

There are a few counts of this clonotype. This sequence joins TRBV12-3 or TRBV12-4 and TRBJ2-4, with D unclear. The CDR3 length is 12 residues. Trimming cost V 6 bases and J 4 bases, with 7 bases left between them. Here the CDR3 DNA reads TGTGCCAGCAGCCCCGGGAAAAACATTCAGTACTTC. This translates into CASSPGKNIQYF.

This clonotype showed up just a few times. The rearrangement links TRBV7-6 to TRBJ2-1; 15 positions agree with TRBD2. The V gene end was trimmed by 4 bases and the J gene end by 10 bases; junction bases not matched to a gene: 2. The CDR3 is 14 amino acids. The germline V gene has CDR1 SGHVS and CDR2 FNYEAQ. In DNA, the CDR3 is TGTGCCAGCAGCTGGACTAGCGGGGGGGTAGAGCAGTTCTTC. Translation: CASSWTSGGVEQFF.